This T cell receptor (beta chain) comes out of a study of vaccination effects on CD4 cells after COVID-19. Study as a whole: Under the ViraFEST assay, PBMC were stimulated with viral peptide pools so that antigen-specific CD4+ T cells expanded. Sequencing was performed afterwards.

Trimming removed 5 bases from V and 8 bases from J; junction bases left unmatched: 9. Germline-derived CDR1 and CDR2 are SGHTA and FQGTGA. The CDR3 sequence is 15 residues long. As for this clone: Antigen specificity is unknown.

The protocol was immunoSEQ multiplex PCR, while the TCRdb copy is restricted to in-frame clones and leaves out a portion. The sample records about 74,000 clones, around 77% being singletons. Researchers isolated CD4+ T cells once approximately eleven days of culture had elapsed. Recipients of the vaccine had no prior SARS-CoV-2 infection and negative nucleocapsid antibodies. This sequence joins TRBV7-3 and TRBJ1-6, with TRBD1 identical over 7 bases. This receptor was identified in a human donor who received a COVID-19 vaccine. The sequencing used CD4+ T cells from PBMCs cultured without peptide, collected before COVID-19 vaccination. The CDR3 spells CASSLNRGPDSPLHF. The CDR3 coding sequence is TGTGCCAGCAGCCTTAACAGGGGTCCCGATTCACCCCTCCACTTT.